This record covers a single T cell receptor beta chain. Antigen: not known. The PCR had 60 Vbeta and 13 Jbeta primers. Assay used: immunoSEQ multiplex PCR; TCRdb lists only in-frame clones, some missing. This table has about 150,000 clones, roughly 87% appearing once. This sample stems from a study of cytomegalovirus exposure and HLA in healthy donors. Study as a whole: Among the 300 to 400 donors who were genotyped, about 86% fell in the genetic ancestry cluster that is associated with self-reported Caucasian donors.

Healthy bone marrow donors formed the donor group. Notes on the study in general: A highly shared variant cluster was judged a likely technical artifact. Later analysis identified a missense DCLRE1C variant that was linked to TCR beta V- and J-gene trimming.

This TCR was recovered from a man aged 25 to 45 in good health and CMV-seropositive. The sequencing sample was made of PBMCs.

Here the CDR3 reads CASSPSSGGAGDTQYF. CDR3 DNA: TGTGCCAGCAGCCCATCTAGCGGGGGGGCCGGAGATACGCAGTATTTT. The chain recombines TRBV9 with TRBJ2-3; 12 bases agree with TRBD2. The junction had 8 bases not matched to a gene; V was cut back by 4 bases and J by 5 bases. The CDR3 totals 16 residues. The germline CDR1 and CDR2 sequences are SGDLS and YYNGEE.